The 31 T cell receptor beta chains reported below all come from one sample, sequenced in a study of T cell responses to AZD1222 COVID-19 vaccine. Assay used: immunoSEQ multiplex PCR; TCRdb lists only in-frame clones, some missing. The sample gives more than 150,000 clones, roughly 88% of which show up once; roughly 0.5% is in the top ten. The source was peripheral blood, collected on day 0 of AZD1222 vaccination. The receptors shown here come from an adult in good health.

This rearrangement joins TRBV6-5 to TRBJ2-1; TRBD2 aligns across 12 bases. The CDR3 is 15 residues long. V was pared by 6 bases and J by 6 bases, with 6 bases of the junction left unmatched. The V gene's germline CDR1 is MNHEY and CDR2 SVGAGI. For the CDR3, the DNA is TGTGCCAGCAGGCTAGCGGGAGGGCCGCGCAATGAGCAGTTCTTC. Amino acid sequence: CASRLAGGPRNEQFF.

This clone appeared once. The chain recombines TRBV5-1 with TRBJ2-7; 10 nucleotides align to TRBD1. The CDR3 is 15 amino acids. The germline V gene encodes CDR1 SGHRS and CDR2 YFSETQ. The V gene end was trimmed by 4 bases and the J gene end by 7 bases; junction bases not matched to a gene: 11. CDR3 in amino acids: CASSLPGTGVGEQYF. The CDR3 region has the DNA TGCGCCAGCAGCCTTCCAGGGACAGGGGTTGGAGAGCAGTACTTC.

This sequence joins TRBV19 and TRBJ1-1; 7 nucleotides match TRBD1. CDR1 and CDR2 (germline): LNHDA, SQIVND (reference sequence). J lost 0 bases, V lost 2 bases, and 9 bases had no gene match. The CDR3 runs 17 residues. The CDR3 loop is CASSIRVRGPMNTEAFF. CDR3 nucleotides: TGTGCCAGTAGTATAAGGGTAAGGGGGCCGATGAACACTGAAGCTTTCTTT. The whole variable domain, remainder taken from reference TRBV19 and TRBJ1-1, is DGGITQSPKYLFRKEGQNVTLSCEQNLNHDAMYWYRQDPGQGLRLIYYSQIVNDFQKGDIAEGYSVSREKKESFPLTVTSAQKNPTAFYLCASSIRVRGPMNTEAFFGQGTRLTVV.

CDR3 residues: CASSRGQGVGPGELFF. The CDR3 nucleotides read TGTGCCAGTAGCAGGGGACAGGGTGTTGGTCCCGGGGAGCTGTTTTTT. The rearrangement uses TRBV19 and TRBJ2-2; 9 positions agree with TRBD1. V was clipped by 6 bases and J by 6 bases; unmatched bases: 11. The CDR3 loop spans 16 amino acids. Germline V CDR1 and CDR2: LNHDA, SQIVND (reference sequence).

The chain employs TRBV18 and TRBJ1-5; weak D call: TRBD1 (5 bases). Between the trimmed V and J ends, which lost 8 bases and 0 bases, there was a span of 8 bases. The CDR3 consists of 13 residues. Germline CDR1 and CDR2: KGHSH and LQKENI. The DNA of the CDR3 is TGTGCCAGCAGGGGTGATAGCAATCAGCCCCAGCATTTT. Amino acids: CASRGDSNQPQHF.

The chain carries TRBV30 and TRBJ1-3; D is undetermined. The germline V gene has CDR1 GTSNPN and CDR2 SVGIG (reference sequence). The V gene lost 1 base and the J gene lost 0 bases, with 4 bases spanning the gap. CDR3 size: 13 residues. The DNA of the CDR3 is TGTGCCTGGAGTGCGGGCTCTGGAAACACCATATATTTT. Encoded protein: CAWSAGSGNTIYF.

The chain carries TRBV19 and TRBJ2-3, with 14 nucleotides matching TRBD2. Losses at the gene ends were 3 bases for V and 5 bases for J; bases not matched to a gene: 4. CDR1 and CDR2 from the germline V gene are LNHDA and SQIVND (reference sequence). CDR3 size: 16 residues. The DNA for the CDR3 is TGTGCCAGTAGTATGGGACTAGCGGGAGTTCAAGATACGCAGTATTTT. It encodes CASSMGLAGVQDTQYF.

In this sample, this clone turned up a few times. V and J are TRBV7-9 and TRBJ1-3, with D uncertain. CDR3 length equals 15 residues. V gave up 1 base and J gave up 2 bases, with 9 bases separating them. CDR1 is SEHNR and CDR2 is FQNEAQ in the germline V gene (reference sequence). The CDR3 nucleotides are TGTGCCAGCAGCTTAGTCTTTGGGACTGGAAACACCATATATTTT. Protein: CASSLVFGTGNTIYF.

This clone appeared a single time. The gene calls are TRBV27 and TRBJ1-3; D uncertain. The CDR3 sequence is 14 residues long. Trimming left V 5 bases short and J 4 bases short, with 12 bases between. Per the germline V gene, CDR1 is MNHEY and CDR2 is SMNVEV (reference sequence). The CDR3 DNA sequence: TGTGCCAGCAGTACACGGGCTTCAGGAAACACCATATATTTT. Translating it yields CASSTRASGNTIYF.

The chain carries TRBV10-1 and TRBJ2-2; 8 positions agree with TRBD2. The germline CDR1 and CDR2 sequences are WNHNN and SYGVQD (reference sequence). Trimming at V came to 3 bases and at J to 5 bases, leaving 11 bases not matched to a gene. The CDR3 spans 17 residues. CDR3 residues: CASSEGSGVIGTGELFF. The CDR3 bases are TGCGCCAGCAGTGAAGGTAGCGGGGTCATTGGGACCGGGGAGCTGTTTTTT.

This sequence joins TRBV2 and TRBJ1-5, with D possibly matching TRBD1 (5 bases). Germline V gene data show CDR1 as SNHLY and CDR2 as FYNNEI. The V gene lost 3 bases and the J gene lost 0 bases, with 9 bases spanning the gap. This CDR3 has 15 residues. CDR3 nucleotide sequence: TGTGCCAGCAGTGATTTGGGGGTTAGCAATCAGCCCCAGCATTTT. This sequence encodes CASSDLGVSNQPQHF.

This rearrangement joins TRBV9 to TRBJ2-1, with 12 bases aligning to TRBD2. The CDR3 loop spans 16 amino acids. Germline CDR1 is SGDLS and CDR2 is YYNGEE. With 5 bases clipped from V and 8 bases from J, the junction kept 11 bases outside the gene matches. CDR3 region: CASRSSGTSGLDEQFF. The CDR3 DNA sequence: TGTGCCAGCAGGTCCTCCGGGACTAGCGGGTTGGATGAGCAGTTCTTC.

The V and J genes are TRBV5-1 and TRBJ1-1; D is perhaps TRBD1 (5 bases). V lost 6 bases and J lost 1, with 10 bases in between. The CDR3 spans 13 residues. Per germline, CDR1 SGHRS and CDR2 YFSETQ. CDR3 bases: TGCGCCAGCACCGGGACGGAGAACACTGAAGCTTTCTTT. Its protein product is CASTGTENTEAFF.

The chain is built from TRBV6-2 or TRBV6-3 and TRBJ1-2; tentative D call: TRBD1 (5 bases). Germline CDR1 and CDR2: MNHEY and SVGEGT. V shed 5 bases and J shed 4 bases, with 20 bases lying between them. CDR3 length: 16 amino acids. The DNA for the CDR3 is TGTGCCAGCAGTCTACGGAGTGGGGGGTACCGCTATGGCTACACCTTC. Its protein product is CASSLRSGGYRYGYTF.

The chain links TRBV19 to TRBJ1-5; unclear D gene. This CDR3 has 14 amino acids. CDR1 LNHDA and CDR2 SQIVND come from the germline V gene (reference sequence). Deletions cut 3 bases from V and 1 base from J, with 7 bases between. CDR3 sequence reads: CASSIDGSNQPQHF. In nucleotides, the CDR3 is TGTGCCAGTAGTATCGACGGAAGCAATCAGCCCCAGCATTTT.

The chain carries TRBV27 and TRBJ2-1, with TRBD2 matching over 9 bases. The CDR3 totals 15 residues. The germline CDR1 and CDR2 sequences are MNHEY and SMNVEV (reference sequence). The junction had 6 bases not matched to a gene; V was cut back by 3 bases and J by 6 bases. The CDR3 DNA follows: TGTGCCAGCAGTTTGGCGGGAGGGCCGGGCAATGAGCAGTTCTTC. It translates to CASSLAGGPGNEQFF.

The chain recombines TRBV11-2 with TRBJ2-5; D remains unclear. This CDR3 spans 14 amino acids. The V end lost 4 bases, the J end lost 1 base, and 10 bases lay between the germline ends. CDR1 is SGHAT and CDR2 is FQNNGV in the germline V gene. As DNA, the CDR3 is TGTGCCAGCAGCTCGGTTACAAGCCAAGAGACCCAGTACTTC. Translation: CASSSVTSQETQYF.

This clone was detected once. The rearrangement joins TRBV11-3 to TRBJ2-7; weak D call: TRBD1 (8 bases). The CDR3 consists of 15 residues. Germline V lookup: CDR1 SGHNT, CDR2 YENEEA. The ends were cut back, 5 bases at V and 3 bases at J, with 17 bases in the middle. CDR3 bases: TGTGCCAGCAGCCTAGGGGGGGGACAGGACTACGAGCAGTACTTC. This codes for CASSLGGGQDYEQYF.

The CDR3 DNA follows: TGTGCCAGCAGCCAGGGACTTTTTGGAGCTTTCTTT. The encoded protein is CASSQGLFGAFF. The chain combines TRBV11-3 with TRBJ1-1, with a weak D call TRBD1 (5 bases). CDR1 is SGHNT and CDR2 is YENEEA in the germline V gene. The CDR3 has 12 amino acids. Trimming pared 5 bases from V and 10 bases from J, leaving 14 bases between.

The chain recombines TRBV4-1 with TRBJ2-2, with D perhaps matching TRBD2 (5 bases). Trimming stripped 1 base from V and 0 bases from J, with 9 bases between. CDR1 is MGHRA and CDR2 is YSYEKL in the germline V gene. The CDR3 length is 16 residues. The CDR3 sequence: CASSQGGRANTGELFF. CDR3 nucleotide sequence: TGCGCCAGCAGCCAAGGAGGGCGGGCGAACACCGGGGAGCTGTTTTTT.

As DNA, the CDR3 is TGTGCCAGCAGTGGCGGAGCCAGCGGGGGGACCACAGATACGCAGTATTTT. Translated: CASSGGASGGTTDTQYF. This sequence joins TRBV25-1 and TRBJ2-3; TRBD2 matches at 9 bases. V shed 4 bases and J 2 bases; nucleotides not matched to a gene: 10. Per the germline V gene, CDR1 is MGHDK and CDR2 is SYGVNS. The CDR3 is made up of 17 amino acids.

The genes are TRBV6-4 and TRBJ2-1, with 13 bases identical to TRBD2. The germline gives CDR1 MRHNA, CDR2 SNTAGT. V lost 2 bases and J lost 8; bases outside the gene matches: 6. The CDR3 is made up of 16 amino acids. CDR3 amino acids: CASSDTGLAGPDEQFF. The CDR3 coding sequence is TGTGCCAGCAGTGACACGGGACTAGCGGGGCCAGATGAGCAGTTCTTC.

This chain connects TRBV7-9 to TRBJ2-5, with D possibly TRBD2 on 5 matching bases. In germline, CDR1 is SEHNR, CDR2 FQNEAQ (reference sequence). The CDR3 has 13 amino acids. The V end was cut by 3 bases, the J end by 5 bases, with 10 bases between. The chain's CDR3 is CASSLQEVETQYF. CDR3 sequence (DNA): TGTGCCAGCAGCTTGCAGGAGGTCGAGACCCAGTACTTC.

The chain links TRBV4-3 to TRBJ2-7; TRBD1 agrees at 12 bases. The ends lost 3 bases at V and 4 bases at J; junction bases unmatched: 4. Germline CDR1 is LGHNA and CDR2 is YSLEER. This CDR3 is 15 amino acids long. The CDR3 reads CASSQGTGGKYEQYF. CDR3 DNA sequence: TGCGCCAGCAGCCAGGGGACAGGGGGCAAGTACGAGCAGTACTTC.

This clone has only one observation. The genes are TRBV24-1 and TRBJ2-1; the match to TRBD2 covers 14 bases. CDR1 KGHDR and CDR2 SFDVKD come from the germline V gene. The junction had 9 bases not matched to a gene; V was cut back by 9 bases and J by 9 bases. The CDR3 sequence is 15 residues long. CDR3 protein: CATSLPGLAGVEQFF. For the CDR3, the DNA is TGTGCCACCTCCCTGCCGGGACTAGCGGGGGTTGAGCAGTTCTTC.

This clone was counted once. V gene TRBV7-6 combines with J gene TRBJ1-5, with D possibly being TRBD1 (5 bases). The germline V gene encodes CDR1 SGHVS and CDR2 FNYEAQ. Trimming stripped 1 base from V and 2 bases from J, with 9 bases between. The CDR3 consists of 15 residues. In nucleotides, the CDR3 is TGTGCCAGCAGCTTAGTGCAGGGTGGCAATCAGCCCCAGCATTTT. It encodes CASSLVQGGNQPQHF.

The V call is TRBV9, the J call TRBJ2-5, with 8 bases identical to TRBD1. In germline, CDR1 is SGDLS, CDR2 YYNGEE. The CDR3 extends over 16 amino acids. Losses at the gene ends were 0 bases for V and 5 bases for J; bases not matched to a gene: 9. In nucleotides, the CDR3 is TGTGCCAGCAGCGTAGACCCCTGGACAGGGAAGGAGACCCAGTACTTC. It codes for CASSVDPWTGKETQYF.

The chain recombines TRBV20-1 with TRBJ2-2; 11 positions match TRBD2. The CDR3 loop spans 15 amino acids. CDR1 DFQATT and CDR2 SNEGSKA come from the germline V gene (reference sequence). V dropped 3 bases and J dropped 3; count of bases not matched to a gene: 3. Here the CDR3 DNA reads TGCAGTGCTAGTGGGGGACTAGCGGACACCGGGGAGCTGTTTTTT. This gives the protein CSASGGLADTGELFF.

The rearrangement uses TRBV30 and TRBJ1-2; D gene ambiguous. The CDR3 runs to 13 residues. Germline CDR1 reads GTSNPN; CDR2 reads SVGIG (reference sequence). Trimming took off 3 bases at V and 2 bases at J, with 10 bases between the two ends. Here the CDR3 reads CAWRYAANYGYTF. CDR3 bases: TGTGCCTGGAGGTACGCAGCGAACTATGGCTACACCTTC.

The CDR3 protein is CASSPNRGGMNTEAFF. In nucleotides, the CDR3 is TGTGCCAGCAGCCCGAACCGGGGGGGCATGAACACTGAAGCTTTCTTT. This chain joins TRBV7-6 and TRBJ1-1; D is perhaps TRBD1 (6 bases). Trimming took off 5 bases at V and 0 bases at J, with 16 bases between the two ends. The V gene's germline CDR1 is SGHVS and CDR2 FNYEAQ. This CDR3 is 16 amino acids long.

The CDR3 DNA follows: TGTGCCAGTAGTCTTAGTAGCACAGATACGCAGTATTTT. Protein product: CASSLSSTDTQYF. The rearrangement joins TRBV19 to TRBJ2-3; unclear D gene. This CDR3 region has 13 residues. The V end lost 5 bases, the J end lost 0 bases, and 6 bases lay between the germline ends. From germline, CDR1 is LNHDA and CDR2 SQIVND (reference sequence).